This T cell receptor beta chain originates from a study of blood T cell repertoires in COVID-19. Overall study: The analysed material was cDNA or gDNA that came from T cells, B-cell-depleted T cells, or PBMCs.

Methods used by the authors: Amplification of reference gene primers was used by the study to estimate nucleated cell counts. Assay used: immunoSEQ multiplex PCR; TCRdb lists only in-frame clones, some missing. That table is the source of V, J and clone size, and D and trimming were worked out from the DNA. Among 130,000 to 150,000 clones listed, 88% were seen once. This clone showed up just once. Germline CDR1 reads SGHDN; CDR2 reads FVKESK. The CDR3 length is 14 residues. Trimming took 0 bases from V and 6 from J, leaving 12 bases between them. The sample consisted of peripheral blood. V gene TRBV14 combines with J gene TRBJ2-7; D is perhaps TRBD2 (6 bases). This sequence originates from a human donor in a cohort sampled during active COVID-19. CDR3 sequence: CASSQDAGLGEQYF. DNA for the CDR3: TGTGCCAGCAGCCAAGATGCGGGACTGGGCGAGCAGTACTTC.